This T cell receptor beta chain was captured by sequencing in a study of patients and donors after allogeneic stem cell transplantation. This clonotype has at least ten counts. TCRdb reanalysed the RT-PCR reads using MiXCR and keeps one entry per CDR3 protein. The sample holds about 24,000 distinct CDR3 sequences, 35% to 45% seen once. Germline CDR1 is SGHVS and CDR2 is FQNEAQ. V was clipped by 2 bases and J by 9 bases, with 17 bases between them. The CDR3 spans 15 residues. The chain employs TRBV7-8 and TRBJ2-1; D may be TRBD2 (6 bases). This sequence originates from a human donor who was either an allogeneic HSCT recipient or a stem cell or donor lymphocyte infusion donor (not recorded which). It is not recorded whose cells these are; they may come from a transplant donor. Sequenced material: blood, either unsorted or a sorted T cell fraction (not recorded which). Written as DNA, the CDR3 is TGTGCCAGCAGCTTATATACTAGCTCCCTTCTTGAGCAGTTCTTC. It encodes CASSLYTSSLLEQFF.